Here is one T cell receptor (beta chain) with its context. Antigen: not known. In the PCR, 60 Vbeta and 13 Jbeta primers were used. Method: immunoSEQ multiplex PCR; TCRdb's copy keeps in-frame clones and lacks some. The sample contains about 130,000 clones, approximately 80% of which appear only once. The sample belongs to a study of cytomegalovirus exposure and HLA in healthy donors. Study-level findings and limits: Association of a missense DCLRE1C variant with TCR beta V- and J-gene trimming was reported in a later analysis.

Trimming at V came to 5 bases and at J to 5 bases, leaving 4 bases not matched to a gene. The CDR3 runs 13 residues. Per the germline V gene, CDR1 is MNHEY and CDR2 is SMNVEV (reference sequence). This TCR was sampled from a woman aged 40 to 55 in good health and CMV-seropositive. Sequencing used PBMCs. The chain links TRBV27 to TRBJ1-2, with 8 nucleotides matching TRBD1. This chain's CDR3 is CASSTTGGYGYTF. CDR3 nucleotide sequence: TGTGCCAGCAGTACAACAGGGGGATATGGCTACACCTTC.